This record concerns one T cell receptor (beta chain) sequence. These data belong to a study of blood T cell repertoires in COVID-19. Across the whole study: The United States, Italy and Spain were the sources of the acute and convalescent COVID-19 samples. Nucleic acid was either cDNA or gDNA, and it came from T cells, B-cell-depleted T cells, or PBMCs.

Generated by immunoSEQ multiplex PCR, the TCRdb table keeps only in-frame clones and is missing some. The sample yields approximately 100,000 clones, roughly 84% seen once. V shed 5 bases, J shed 4 bases, and the junction held 7 bases outside the gene matches. From germline, CDR1 is SGHAT and CDR2 FQNNGV. This CDR3 comprises 14 residues. This chain connects TRBV11-2 to TRBJ1-1; 7 bases align to TRBD1. The sample consisted of peripheral blood. This receptor was identified in a woman in her seventies with acute or convalescent COVID-19. This CDR3 reads CASSTRQGPTEAFF. The CDR3 coding sequence is TGTGCCAGCAGCACAAGACAGGGACCCACTGAAGCTTTCTTT.